Each of the 25 T cell receptor beta chains below was sequenced from the same sample in a study of blood T cell repertoires in COVID-19. Here immunoSEQ multiplex PCR was the method, and the copy in TCRdb shows in-frame clones only, minus some. The sample gives 90,000 to 150,000 clones, 55% to 75% of which show up once; more than 0.65% is in the top ten. The sample taken for sequencing was peripheral blood. The receptors were sampled from a human donor with acute or convalescent COVID-19. The donor label of this sample is uncertain.

Many counts were recorded for this clone. This chain connects TRBV4-1 to TRBJ1-5; 7 positions agree with TRBD1. V lost 6 bases, J lost 6 bases, and 11 bases stayed unmatched. From germline, CDR1 is MGHRA and CDR2 YSYEKL. This CDR3 has 15 residues. The CDR3 loop reads CASSTGAGRGQPQHF. In DNA, the CDR3 is TGCGCCAGCAGTACAGGGGCCGGCAGGGGTCAGCCCCAGCATTTT.

The V call is TRBV28, the J call TRBJ2-4, with D unclear. Trimming pared 5 bases from V and 6 bases from J, leaving 20 bases between. The germline CDR1 and CDR2 sequences are MDHEN and SYDVKM. The CDR3 extends over 16 amino acids. As DNA, the CDR3 is TGTGCCAGCAGTCCCTTAGCAAACCCGTTTGGAAACATTCAGTACTTC. Amino acid sequence: CASSPLANPFGNIQYF.

The chain links TRBV27 to TRBJ1-4; a possible D gene is TRBD1 (6 bases). V was clipped by 2 bases and J by 6 bases, with 13 bases between them. CDR1 MNHEY and CDR2 SMNVEV come from the germline V gene (reference sequence). This CDR3 has 15 residues. CDR3 protein: CASSLGGGGYEKLFF. Here the CDR3 DNA reads TGTGCCAGCAGTTTAGGAGGGGGAGGGTATGAAAAACTGTTTTTT.

This chain links TRBV5-6 with TRBJ2-5, with TRBD1 matching over 7 bases. Trimming removed 4 bases from V and 2 bases from J; junction bases left unmatched: 11. The CDR3 sequence is 16 residues long. Germline assignment: CDR1 SGHDT and CDR2 YYEEEE. Here the CDR3 DNA reads TGTGCCAGCAGCGCCTGGGGCAGGGGGATTCAAGAGACCCAGTACTTC. This gives the protein CASSAWGRGIQETQYF.

The V call is TRBV30, the J call TRBJ2-1, with D maybe TRBD1 (5 bases). The CDR3 is 14 residues long. Germline V gene data show CDR1 as GTSNPN and CDR2 as SVGIG (reference sequence). The V gene lost 3 bases and the J gene lost 7 bases, with 16 bases spanning the gap. CDR3 nucleotide sequence: TGTGCCTGGAGCCCAGGCCAGGGCCGAAATGAGCAGTTCTTC. This encodes CAWSPGQGRNEQFF. The full variable domain, with the rest looked up from reference TRBV30 and TRBJ2-1, is SQTIHQWPATLVQPVGSPLSLECTVEGTSNPNLYWYRQAAGRGLQLLFYSVGIGQISSEVPQNLSASRPQDRQFILSSKKLLLSDSGFYLCAWSPGQGRNEQFFGPGTRLTVL.

This clone was found a few times. The V and J genes are TRBV5-5 and TRBJ1-3; no reliable D call. The CDR3 is made up of 15 amino acids. Deletions cut 0 bases from V and 0 bases from J, with 7 bases between. From germline, CDR1 is SGHKS and CDR2 YYEKEE (reference sequence). CDR3 coding DNA: TGTGCCAGCAGCTTGGCCCCTTACTCTGGAAACACCATATATTTT. It translates to CASSLAPYSGNTIYF.

This clone was detected only once. This chain joins TRBV7-9 and TRBJ1-3; 12 nucleotides line up with TRBD1. Trimming at V came to 5 bases and at J to 7 bases, leaving 3 bases not matched to a gene. Germline loops: CDR1 SEHNR, CDR2 FQNEAQ (reference sequence). CDR3 length: 14 amino acids. CDR3 amino acids: CASSGTGGQNTIYF. The CDR3 DNA reads as TGTGCCAGCAGCGGGACAGGGGGCCAGAACACCATATATTTT.

The chain combines TRBV19 with TRBJ1-1; tentative D call: TRBD1 (5 bases). V was cut by 5 bases and J by 0 bases, with 10 bases left in between. Germline V gene data show CDR1 as LNHDA and CDR2 as SQIVND (reference sequence). This CDR3 spans 14 amino acids. CDR3 bases: TGTGCCAGTAGTCGGAGGGGCATGAACACTGAAGCTTTCTTT. Translating gives CASSRRGMNTEAFF.

This chain uses TRBV5-4 with TRBJ2-2, with a weak D call TRBD1 (5 bases). This CDR3 has 14 amino acids. Trimming removed 6 bases from V and 6 bases from J, with 15 bases in between. CDR1 SGHNT and CDR2 YYREEE come from the germline V gene (reference sequence). The CDR3 sequence: CASTKGSGAGELFF. CDR3 sequence (DNA): TGTGCCAGCACCAAGGGGTCTGGGGCCGGGGAGCTGTTTTTT.

The chain is built from TRBV28 and TRBJ1-5; 7 nucleotides agree with TRBD1. V trimming: 8 bases; J trimming: 0 bases; junction bases outside the gene matches: 4. Germline CDR1 reads MDHEN; CDR2 reads SYDVKM. This CDR3 has 14 residues. The CDR3 reads CASRGTASNQPQHF. The DNA for the CDR3 is TGTGCCAGCCGCGGGACAGCTAGCAATCAGCCCCAGCATTTT.

The V call is TRBV9, the J call TRBJ2-2, with 11 bases matching TRBD1. Germline values: CDR1 SGDLS, CDR2 YYNGEE. The ends lost 2 bases at V and 0 bases at J; junction bases unmatched: 0. The CDR3 is 16 amino acids. The CDR3: CASSVGQGANTGELFF. The CDR3 DNA sequence: TGTGCCAGCAGCGTGGGACAGGGGGCGAACACCGGGGAGCTGTTTTTT.

In its sample, this clone was seen a few times. This rearrangement joins TRBV21-1 to TRBJ2-7; TRBD2 is the table's D call and was not checked against the DNA. TRBV21-1 is annotated as a pseudogene. The CDR3 extends over 15 amino acids. The CDR3 protein is CASRASGASSYEQYV. CDR3 DNA: TGTGCCAGCAGGGCAAGCGGGGCGAGCTCCTACGAGCAGTACGTC.

The count of this clone is one. This chain uses TRBV4-1 with TRBJ1-1; D is uncertain. With 1 base removed from V and 2 bases from J, the gap between germline ends came to 5 bases. This CDR3 is 13 amino acids long. Germline CDR1 and CDR2: MGHRA and YSYEKL. CDR3 bases: TGCGCCAGCAGCCAAGGAGTCAACACTGAAGCTTTCTTT. Translation gives CASSQGVNTEAFF.

V usage is TRBV12-3 or TRBV12-4 and J usage is TRBJ1-2, with a tentative D call TRBD1 (5 bases). V was clipped by 3 bases and J by 4 bases, with 9 bases between them. This CDR3 comprises 13 residues. CDR3 sequence (DNA): TGTGCCAGCAGTTTGAGGCAGGGCTATGGCTACACCTTC. It codes for CASSLRQGYGYTF.

The rearrangement uses TRBV5-1 and TRBJ1-1; 7 bases are a match to TRBD1. This CDR3 contains 14 residues. Germline lookup yields CDR1 SGHRS and CDR2 YFSETQ. V lost 0 bases, J lost 4 bases, and 3 bases stayed unmatched. CDR3 amino acids: CASSLVAGGTEAFF. The CDR3 nucleotides read TGCGCCAGCAGCTTGGTCGCAGGGGGCACTGAAGCTTTCTTT.

The V call is TRBV2, the J call TRBJ1-4; TRBD1 aligns across 8 bases. CDR1 and CDR2 from the germline V gene are SNHLY and FYNNEI. The CDR3 sequence is 16 residues long. V dropped 7 bases and J dropped 0; count of bases not matched to a gene: 7. The CDR3 DNA follows: TGTGCCAGCACGGGACAGGCGACTGCAACTAATGAAAAACTGTTTTTT. Translating gives CASTGQATATNEKLFF.

CDR3 bases: TGTGCCAGTAGTATGAGTCGATATAATTCACCCCTCCACTTT. It codes for CASSMSRYNSPLHF. The chain uses TRBV19 and TRBJ1-6, with D uncertain. Looked up from germline, CDR1 is LNHDA and CDR2 is SQIVND (reference sequence). The V gene lost 3 bases and the J gene lost 4 bases, with 7 bases spanning the gap. The CDR3 consists of 14 residues.

A word on this clone: Other DNA sequences of this sample code for an identical CDR3. V is TRBV5-1 and J is TRBJ2-3; possibly TRBD2 for D (5 bases). The V and J ends lost 2 bases and 0 bases respectively, with 10 bases between them. The CDR3 covers 15 residues. CDR1 and CDR2 from the germline V gene are SGHRS and YFSETQ. The CDR3 loop is CASSFGGSSTDTQYF. For the CDR3, the DNA is TGCGCCAGCAGCTTTGGCGGGTCCAGCACAGATACGCAGTATTTT.

This clone was picked up one time. Here the CDR3 DNA reads TGTGCCAGCAGCCCCAGAACAGGGGGCGGGTACGAGCAGTACTTC. Protein sequence: CASSPRTGGGYEQYF. The chain combines TRBV5-8 with TRBJ2-7, with 9 bases that match TRBD1. CDR3 length equals 15 residues. Per the germline V gene, CDR1 is SGHTS and CDR2 is YDEGEE. V was pared by 4 bases and J by 4 bases, with 9 bases of the junction left unmatched.

The V gene is TRBV21-1, the J gene TRBJ2-2; the table assigns TRBD2, which was not confirmed against the DNA. TRBV21-1 is shown as a pseudogene. This CDR3 has 16 residues. Here the CDR3 reads CASSNVLGGNTGELFF. The CDR3 nucleotides are TGTGCCAGCAGCAATGTGCTGGGAGGAAACACCGGGGAGCTGTTTTTT.

This clone was detected only once. The junction departs from germline at one end; a sequencing error may be responsible. The chain has TRBV6-1 and TRBJ2-5; 8 bases map to TRBD2. Germline V gives CDR1 MNHNS, CDR2 SASEGT. The CDR3 sequence is 15 residues long. CDR3 amino acids: CASREGTRGAGTQYF. CDR3 bases: TGTGCCAGCAGGGAAGGGACTAGGGGAGCAGGGACCCAGTACTTC.

The chain uses TRBV5-1 and TRBJ1-2; D remains unclear. V lost 0 bases, J lost 2 bases, and 11 bases lay in between. This CDR3 spans 15 amino acids. Germline V CDR1 and CDR2: SGHRS, YFSETQ. CDR3 region: CASSLVVGSNYGYTF. CDR3 in DNA: TGCGCCAGCAGCTTGGTAGTGGGCTCAAACTATGGCTACACCTTC.

This clone appeared once. The chain carries TRBV7-8 and TRBJ1-5; the D gene is possibly TRBD1 (5 bases). Trimming took off 4 bases at V and 6 bases at J, with 10 bases between the two ends. The CDR3 contains 13 residues. CDR1 is SGHVS, CDR2 FQNEAQ, per germline. The CDR3 DNA reads as TGTGCCAGCAGCTGGGAGGGGACTCAGCCCCAGCATTTT. Encoded protein: CASSWEGTQPQHF. The full variable domain, with the rest looked up from reference TRBV7-8 and TRBJ1-5, is GAGVSQSPRYKVAKRGQDVALRCDPISGHVSLFWYQQALGQGPEFLTYFQNEAQLDKSGLPSDRFFAERPEGSVSTLKIQRTQQEDSAVYLCASSWEGTQPQHFGDGTRLSIL.

J is TRBJ2-5 and V is TRBV27; the match to TRBD1 covers 8 bases. Germline CDR1 is MNHEY and CDR2 is SMNVEV (reference sequence). The V gene end was trimmed by 5 bases and the J gene end by 4 bases; junction bases not matched to a gene: 6. This CDR3 is 14 amino acids long. CDR3 region: CASSLQGAGETQYF. The DNA of the CDR3 is TGTGCCAGCAGTCTTCAGGGGGCTGGAGAGACCCAGTACTTC.

The V and J genes are TRBV3-1 (or the pseudogene TRBV3-2) and TRBJ1-1, with TRBD1 matching 9 bases. This CDR3 comprises 18 residues. The V gene's germline CDR1 is LGHDT and CDR2 YNNKEL (reference sequence). The V segment lost 1 base and the J segment 5 bases; nucleotides outside the gene matches: 14. The DNA of the CDR3 is TGTGCCAGCAGCCAAGTCCCGGTAAGTGGGACAGGGACTACTGAAGCTTTCTTT. Translating it yields CASSQVPVSGTGTTEAFF.